This entry describes one T cell receptor beta chain. TCRdb called the RT-PCR reads again in MiXCR, with one record for every CDR3 protein. The sample carries roughly 620,000 distinct CDR3 sequences, approximately 11% recorded once. These data come from a study of response to subunit inactivated influenza vaccine. With V trimmed by 0 bases and J by 0 bases, 10 bases remained unmatched. This CDR3 is 18 amino acids long. CDR1 is SGDLS and CDR2 is YYNGEE in the germline V gene. The data were also submitted as part of a second study, on T cells expressing NK-cell markers. That source reports: As the method of synthesis, 5'RACE template switching with UMIs yielded TCR beta cDNA. In more than 5 donors, dominant CD3+CD56+NKG2C+ clones formed roughly 1.0-7.5% of CD8+ cells.

This chain uses TRBV9 with TRBJ2-3; 7 bases map to TRBD2. The origin of this receptor is a middle-aged man who received an inactivated influenza vaccine. Sequencing was performed on PBMCs from blood, taken on the day of vaccination. This chain's CDR3 is CASSVARGGGGSTDTQYF. In nucleotides, the CDR3 is TGTGCCAGCAGCGTAGCTCGTGGTGGCGGGGGTAGCACAGATACGCAGTATTTT.